Listed here are 16 T cell receptor beta chains from one sample, sequenced in a study of CD8+ T cells in alopecia areata. Investigators isolated RNA and reverse transcribed it into cDNA to act as the sequencing template. Sequencing was performed with immunoSEQ multiplex PCR; in TCRdb, only in-frame clones are kept and a portion is missing. The sample contains about 270,000 clones, none of them singletons. Sorting of pooled cutaneous lymph node cells used CD4, CD8alpha, NKG2D, NKG2ACE and other markers. The sequenced material came from CD4+ T cells sorted from a lymph node. Every receptor here comes from a C3H/HeJ mouse with alopecia areata. As its MHC haplotype, the strain has H2-k.

Concerning this clone itself: Gene names are mouse gene names. The read gets to within 4 residues of the CDR3 end, and the germline J gene fills in the rest. The chain combines TRBV29 with TRBJ2-7, with TRBD1 matching 9 bases. Germline CDR1 reads MSHET; CDR2 reads SYDVDS. The length of the CDR3 is 13 residues. V trimming: 7 bases; J trimming: 3 bases; junction bases outside the gene matches: 4. The DNA read from the CDR3 is TGTGCTAGCATAAACAGGGGGCTCTAT. It codes for CASINRGLY. The entire CDR3 is CASINRGLYEQYF.

This clone was counted only a few times. Gene names refer to mouse genes. The read comes to an end 4 residues before the CDR3 does, leaving the germline J gene to fill in the end. Within the sample, other DNA sequences also encode this same CDR3. The chain recombines TRBV14 with TRBJ2-2; 9 bases are a match to TRBD2. With 4 bases clipped from V and 3 bases from J, the junction kept 1 base outside the gene matches. CDR1 SGHDT and CDR2 FRDEAV come from the germline V gene. The CDR3 contains 14 residues. CDR3 DNA, as far as it was read: TGTGCCAGCAGTCGGACTGGGGACACCGGG. Translated, it gives CASSRTGDTG. The whole CDR3 sequence is CASSRTGDTGQLYF.

This clone was counted between two and nine times. Gene names and germline refer to mouse. CDR3 in amino acids: CAWSLPGGFNQDTQYF. The DNA read from the CDR3 is TGTGCCTGGAGTCTACCGGGGGGATTTAACCAAGAC. The chain is built from TRBV31 and TRBJ2-5; a weak D match, TRBD2 (6 bases). The missing CDR3 end, 4 residues past where the read stops, is filled in from the germline J gene. V was cut by 0 bases and J by 0 bases, with 13 bases left in between. Per the germline V gene, CDR1 is GKSSPN and CDR2 is SITVG. This CDR3 is built from 16 residues.

This clone was seen a handful of times. These gene names are mouse names. The CDR3 end falls 4 residues outside the read, so it is completed with the germline J gene. Within the sample, other DNA sequences also encode this same CDR3. The V and J genes are TRBV13-3 and TRBJ1-2; 10 nucleotides agree with TRBD1. Germline V CDR1 and CDR2: NNHDY, SYVADS. There are 15 residues in the CDR3. The V and J ends lost 5 bases and 2 bases, in that order; junction bases with no gene match: 6. The CDR3 DNA, read in part, is TGTGCCAGCAGCGGGGACAGGGGAAGGAACTCC. It translates to CASSGDRGRNS. The CDR3 reads in full as CASSGDRGRNSDYTF.

To note about this clone: Gene and germline names: mouse. The read halts 4 residues ahead of the CDR3 end, with the missing end drawn from the germline J gene. This sequence joins TRBV13-2 and TRBJ2-7, with 7 bases fitting TRBD1. CDR3 size: 13 residues. V shed 3 bases, J shed 3 bases, and the junction held 3 bases outside the gene matches. Germline CDR1 reads NNHNN; CDR2 reads SYGAGS (reference sequence). The CDR3 bases that were read are TGTGCCAGCGGTGGGGGACAGTACTAT. Translated, it gives CASGGGQYY. The full CDR3 is CASGGGQYYEQYF.

This clone was observed a handful of times. Mouse gene names and germline throughout. With the read ending 4 residues before the CDR3 end, the germline J gene is used to fill in that end. This rearrangement joins TRBV13-3 to TRBJ2-3; D is possibly TRBD1 (5 bases). The CDR3 sequence is 11 residues long. Germline V gene lookup returns CDR1 NNHDY and CDR2 SYVADS. V was clipped by 7 bases and J by 3 bases, with 6 bases between them. The covered CDR3 bases are TGTGCCAGCGAGGGGGCAGAA. Its translation: CASEGAE. The entire CDR3 reads CASEGAETLYF.

This clone was observed a handful of times. The gene names here belong to mouse. The read comes to an end 4 residues before the CDR3 does, leaving the germline J gene to fill in the end. Other DNA sequences in the sample encode the same CDR3. The chain has TRBV13-3 and TRBJ2-3; TRBD2 matches 7 bases. Unmatched junction bases numbered 6, after V lost 5 bases and J lost 3 bases. The CDR3 runs to 14 residues. Germline loops: CDR1 NNHDY, CDR2 SYVADS. The sequenced CDR3 bases are TGTGCCAGCAGAATTGGGGGGTTGGCAGAA. Its protein is CASRIGGLAE. The full CDR3 is CASRIGGLAETLYF.

About this clone itself: Germline and genes here are mouse. The CDR3 extends 4 residues past the end of the read, so its final part is completed from the germline J gene. The sample has other DNA sequences that encode this CDR3 too. The V call is TRBV5, the J call TRBJ2-5; TRBD2 might be the D (5 bases). The CDR3 has 14 residues. Germline lookup yields CDR1 LGHNA and CDR2 YNLKQL (reference sequence). Between the trimmed V and J ends, which lost 0 bases and 3 bases, there was a span of 7 bases. This chain's CDR3 is CASSQEWGQDTQYF. The DNA read from the CDR3 is TGTGCCAGCAGCCAAGAGTGGGGACAAGAC.

On this clone itself: The genes and germline here are from mouse. Sequencing ends 4 residues short of the CDR3 end; the germline J gene provides the rest. The chain employs TRBV31 and TRBJ2-5, with TRBD1 identical over 9 bases. The CDR3 runs 14 residues. Looked up from germline, CDR1 is GKSSPN and CDR2 is SITVG. The sequenced part of the CDR3 DNA is TGTGCCTGGAGTCCGGACAGGGGAGGAGAC. This codes for CAWSPDRGGD. The full CDR3 is CAWSPDRGGDTQYF.

This clone came up a few times. Gene names denote mouse genes. The read ends 4 residues before the CDR3 terminus; that terminus is restored from the germline J gene. Different DNA sequences within this sample yield the same CDR3. The chain combines TRBV13-1 with TRBJ1-1; 7 positions match TRBD1. Germline V lookup: CDR1 NSHNY, CDR2 SYGAGN. The CDR3 spans 13 residues. V was pared by 7 bases and J by 0 bases, with 3 bases of the junction left unmatched. The CDR3 spells CASSGTANTEVFF. The sequenced part of the CDR3 DNA is TGTGCCAGCTCCGGGACAGCAAACACA.

This clone has only a few counts. The gene names here belong to mouse. The read ends 4 residues shy of where the CDR3 ends; the end is completed using the germline J gene. The chain links TRBV31 to TRBJ2-1, with 11 bases aligning to TRBD2. Germline lookup yields CDR1 GKSSPN and CDR2 SITVG. This CDR3 region has 14 residues. V shed 3 bases and J 3 bases; nucleotides not matched to a gene: 1. The CDR3 spells CAWRGLGVYAEQFF. The covered CDR3 bases are TGTGCCTGGAGGGGACTGGGGGTCTATGCT.

This clone showed up just a few times. Genes here carry mouse names. The read finishes 4 residues shy of the CDR3 end, and the germline J gene is used to complete it. The chain employs TRBV13-2 and TRBJ1-2; the D gene is possibly TRBD1 (6 bases). The CDR3 totals 14 residues. Trimming stripped 1 base from V and 3 bases from J, with 10 bases between. The germline gives CDR1 NNHNN, CDR2 SYGAGS (reference sequence). The CDR3 protein is CASGDPGADSDYTF. The sequenced CDR3 bases are TGTGCCAGCGGTGATCCAGGGGCGGACTCC.

Worth noting for this clone: Gene names are the mouse ones. The part of the CDR3 DNA that was read is TGTGCCAGCAAAGGACAATCCTAT. It specifies CASKGQSY. The entire CDR3 protein is CASKGQSYEQYF. This chain uses TRBV13-3 with TRBJ2-7; the D gene is possibly TRBD1 (5 bases). Coverage ceases 4 residues before the CDR3 finishes, and the germline J gene fills in the end. The CDR3 is 12 amino acids. The germline V gene encodes CDR1 NNHDY and CDR2 SYVADS. The V gene lost 6 bases and the J gene lost 1 base, with 8 bases spanning the gap.

This clone was observed a few times. Germline and genes here are mouse. Read coverage stops 4 residues before the CDR3 terminus; the germline J gene supplies the remainder. V and J are TRBV13-3 and TRBJ2-5; 7 bases map to TRBD1. Germline CDR1 NNHDY, CDR2 SYVADS. J was trimmed by 1 base and V by 1 base; bases with no gene match: 3. CDR3 size: 15 residues. The CDR3: CASSDQGVDQDTQYF. CDR3 DNA, as far as it was read: TGTGCCAGCAGTGATCAGGGGGTTGACCAAGAC.

For this clone: Gene names refer to mouse genes. From the germline J gene comes the end of the CDR3, since the read stops 4 residues before it. The rearrangement links TRBV14 to TRBJ2-2; TRBD1 matches 9 bases. CDR1 is SGHDT and CDR2 is FRDEAV in the germline V gene. The length of the CDR3 is 16 residues. V trimming: 3 bases; J trimming: 2 bases; junction bases outside the gene matches: 5. The part of the CDR3 DNA that was read is TGTGCCAGCAGTTCCCCCGACAGGGGGAACACCGGG. Translating it yields CASSSPDRGNTG. The entire CDR3 sequence reads CASSSPDRGNTGQLYF.

A few counts support this clone. Mouse germline and gene names are used. The read terminates 4 residues before the CDR3 end, so the remaining end is supplied by the germline J gene. The rearrangement uses TRBV13-2 and TRBJ2-1, with 7 bases lining up with TRBD1. Germline-derived CDR1 and CDR2 are NNHNN and SYGAGS (reference sequence). The J segment lost 5 bases and the V segment lost 2 bases, leaving 4 bases of the junction unmatched. CDR3 length equals 14 residues. CDR3 bases read: TGTGCCAGCGGTGAACAGGGGAGGGATGCT. Residues: CASGEQGRDA. Given in full, the CDR3 is CASGEQGRDAEQFF.